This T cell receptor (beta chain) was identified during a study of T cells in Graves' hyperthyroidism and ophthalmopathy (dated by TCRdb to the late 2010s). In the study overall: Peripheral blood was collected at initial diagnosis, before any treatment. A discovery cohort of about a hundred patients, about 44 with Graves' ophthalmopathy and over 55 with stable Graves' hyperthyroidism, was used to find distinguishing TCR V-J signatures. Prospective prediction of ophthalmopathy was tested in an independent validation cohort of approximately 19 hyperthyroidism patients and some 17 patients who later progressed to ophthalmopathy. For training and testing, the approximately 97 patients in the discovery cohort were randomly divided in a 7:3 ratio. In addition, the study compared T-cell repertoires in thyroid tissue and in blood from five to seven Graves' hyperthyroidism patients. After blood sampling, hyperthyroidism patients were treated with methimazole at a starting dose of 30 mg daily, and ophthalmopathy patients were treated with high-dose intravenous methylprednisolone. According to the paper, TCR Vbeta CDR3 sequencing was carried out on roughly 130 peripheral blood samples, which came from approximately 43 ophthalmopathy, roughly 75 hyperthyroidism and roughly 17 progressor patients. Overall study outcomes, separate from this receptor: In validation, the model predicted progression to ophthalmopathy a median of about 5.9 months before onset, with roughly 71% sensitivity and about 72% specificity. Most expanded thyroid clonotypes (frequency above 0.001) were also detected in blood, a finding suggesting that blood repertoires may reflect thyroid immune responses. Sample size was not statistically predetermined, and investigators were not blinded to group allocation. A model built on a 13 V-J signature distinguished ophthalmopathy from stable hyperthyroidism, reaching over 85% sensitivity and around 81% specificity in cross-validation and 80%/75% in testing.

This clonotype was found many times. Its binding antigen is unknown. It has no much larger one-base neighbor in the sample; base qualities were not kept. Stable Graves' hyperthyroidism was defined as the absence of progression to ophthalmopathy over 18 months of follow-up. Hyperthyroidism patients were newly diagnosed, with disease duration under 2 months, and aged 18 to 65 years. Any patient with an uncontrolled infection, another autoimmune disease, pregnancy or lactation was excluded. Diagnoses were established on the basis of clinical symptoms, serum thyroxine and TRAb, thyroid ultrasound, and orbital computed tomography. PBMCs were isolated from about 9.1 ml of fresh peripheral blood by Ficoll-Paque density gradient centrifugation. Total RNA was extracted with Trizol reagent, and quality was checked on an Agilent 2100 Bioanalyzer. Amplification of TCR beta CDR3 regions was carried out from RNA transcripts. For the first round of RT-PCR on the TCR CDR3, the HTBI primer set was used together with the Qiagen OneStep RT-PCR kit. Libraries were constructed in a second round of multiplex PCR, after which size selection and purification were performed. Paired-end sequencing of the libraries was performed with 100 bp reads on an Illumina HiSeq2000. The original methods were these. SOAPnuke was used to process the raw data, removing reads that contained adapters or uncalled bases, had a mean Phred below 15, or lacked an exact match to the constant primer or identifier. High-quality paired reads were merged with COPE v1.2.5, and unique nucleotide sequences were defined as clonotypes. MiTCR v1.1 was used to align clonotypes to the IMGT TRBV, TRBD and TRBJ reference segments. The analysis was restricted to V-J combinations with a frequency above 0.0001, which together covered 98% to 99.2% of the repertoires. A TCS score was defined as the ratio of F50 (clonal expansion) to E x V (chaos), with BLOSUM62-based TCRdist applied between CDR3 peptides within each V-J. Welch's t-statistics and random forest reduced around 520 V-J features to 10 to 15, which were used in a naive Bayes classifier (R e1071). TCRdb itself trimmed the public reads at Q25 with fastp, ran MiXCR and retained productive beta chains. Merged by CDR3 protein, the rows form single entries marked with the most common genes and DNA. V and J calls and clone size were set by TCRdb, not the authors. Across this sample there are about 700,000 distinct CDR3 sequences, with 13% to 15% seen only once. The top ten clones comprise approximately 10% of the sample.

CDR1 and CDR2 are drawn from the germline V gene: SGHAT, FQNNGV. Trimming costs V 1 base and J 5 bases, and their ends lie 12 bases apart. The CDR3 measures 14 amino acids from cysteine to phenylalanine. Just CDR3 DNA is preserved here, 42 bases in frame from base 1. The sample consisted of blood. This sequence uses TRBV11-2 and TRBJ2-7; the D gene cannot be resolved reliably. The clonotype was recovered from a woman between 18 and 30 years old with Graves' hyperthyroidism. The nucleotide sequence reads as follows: TGTGCCAGCAGCTTAGGGGTGCGTATCCACGAGCAGTACTTC. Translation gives CASSLGVRIHEQYF.